The rows below give T cell receptor beta chains drawn from one sample of a study of blood T cell repertoires in COVID-19. Generated by immunoSEQ multiplex PCR, the TCRdb table keeps only in-frame clones and is missing some. Of 140,000 to 150,000 clones in the sample, approximately 87% were seen once. What was sequenced was peripheral blood. The receptors originated from a woman between 45 and 60 years old with active or convalescent COVID-19. Each CDR3 is given without its conserved first and last residue. Fields, in order: J gene, V gene, CDR3 protein.

>TRBJ2-3|TRBV11-1
ASRSSGYLFTDTQY
>TRBJ1-2|TRBV4-3
ASSQVKAGLTSNYGYT
>TRBJ1-1|TRBV6-5
ATRTGVMNTEAF
>TRBJ1-5|TRBV7-2
ASSRDGSNQPQH
>TRBJ1-6|TRBV10-1
ASSESSWEDSPLH
>TRBJ1-4|TRBV4-3
ASSQYNNEKLF
>TRBJ2-1|TRBV9
ASSVGDAASPYNEQF
>TRBJ1-6|TRBV9
ASSVERSSGVVASLH
>TRBJ2-2|TRBV13
ASSSDRGLNGELF
>TRBJ1-6|TRBV30
AWSVPGTGHSPLH
>TRBJ1-2|TRBV4-1
ASSQGTGIHGAGYT
>TRBJ1-1|TRBV4-3
ASSQGRGTEAF
>TRBJ1-1|TRBV18
ASSPPTGFSTEAF
>TRBJ2-3|TRBV7-9
ASSPRLAGVLDTQY
>TRBJ2-3|TRBV9
ASSVVGGGPDTQY
>TRBJ2-3|TRBV6-2/TRBV6-3
ASSSAGAGGADTQY
>TRBJ1-1|TRBV12-3/TRBV12-4
ASRYRVDTEAF
>TRBJ2-5|TRBV25-1
ASSEGPNLQETQY
>TRBJ2-7|TRBV6-1
ASSEGPDYEQY
>TRBJ1-2|TRBV5-6
ASTLGSRYGYT
>TRBJ2-1|TRBV19
ASSKEGGVGYNEQF
>TRBJ2-1|TRBV12-5
ASGLGQGSEQF
>TRBJ2-3|TRBV7-3
ASSPSGRATDTQY
>TRBJ2-7|TRBV5-4
ASSPQTQGYPYEQY
>TRBJ1-1|TRBV7-9
ASSSGRGRGITEAF
>TRBJ1-5|TRBV2
ASSGSSSNQPQH
>TRBJ1-4|TRBV5-1
ASSLTESTNEKLF
>TRBJ2-5|TRBV28
ASSSGQIQETQY
>TRBJ1-1|TRBV9
ASSVAAGGSTEAF
>TRBJ2-1|TRBV30
AWSRGLAGLGEQF
>TRBJ2-5|TRBV7-7
ASSLVPAERETQY